This is a list of T cell receptor beta chains from one sample in a study of OX40 agonist ivuxolimab in advanced cancers. Here immunoSEQ multiplex PCR was the method, and the copy in TCRdb shows in-frame clones only, minus some. The table lists more than 55,000 clones, 89% of them singletons. The input for sequencing was CD4+ or CD8+ T cells sorted from blood, taken in a trial of the OX40 agonist ivuxolimab. These receptors all stem from an adult with an advanced solid tumor such as melanoma, head and neck, liver or kidney cancer. Each CDR3 is given with its conserved first and last residue. The D gene is left open where the match is weak. Rows give clone size only sometimes, using once, few, many, or a class for an expanded clone.

>TRBJ2-3|TRBV7-9|TRBD2|once
CASSPWTSEASYTQYF
TGTGCCAGCAGCCCGTGGACTAGCGAGGCCTCGTATACGCAGTATTTT
>TRBJ1-6|TRBV10-3|NA|NA
CAISPDGNSPLHF
TGTGCCATCAGCCCCGATGGGAATTCACCCCTCCACTTT
>TRBJ2-5|TRBV7-9|NA|few
CASSLVGTGVETQYF
TGTGCCAGCAGCTTAGTGGGGACCGGGGTAGAGACCCAGTACTTC
>TRBJ2-7|TRBV5-1|NA|NA
CASSLEVTSGEQYF
TGCGCCAGCAGCTTGGAGGTCACCTCCGGCGAGCAGTACTTC
>TRBJ1-1|TRBV10-3|TRBD1|NA
CAISDLRTGGTEAFF
TGTGCCATCAGTGATCTTCGGACAGGGGGCACTGAAGCTTTCTTT
>TRBJ2-6|TRBV11-3|TRBD1|NA
CASSLGGQGRSGANVLTF
TGTGCCAGCAGCTTAGGCGGACAGGGAAGGTCTGGGGCCAACGTCCTGACTTTC
>TRBJ1-4|TRBV6-1|TRBD1|NA
CASSDPRTGNEKLFF
TGTGCCAGCAGTGACCCGAGGACAGGGAATGAAAAACTGTTTTTT
>TRBJ2-7|TRBV23-1|NA|few
CASSLPDSHKDYEQYF
TGCGCCAGCAGTCTTCCGGACAGTCACAAGGACTACGAGCAGTACTTC
>TRBJ2-5|TRBV7-6|NA|once
CASSFRRAPEETQYF
TGTGCCAGCAGCTTTAGACGAGCTCCAGAAGAGACCCAGTACTTC
>TRBJ2-7|TRBV6-5|NA|NA
CASGQPLYEQYF
TGTGCCAGCGGACAACCCCTTTACGAGCAGTACTTC
>TRBJ2-3|TRBV13|NA|NA
CASSLKVSTDTQYF
TGTGCCAGCAGCTTAAAAGTTTCCACAGATACGCAGTATTTT
>TRBJ1-4|TRBV6-5|TRBD1|NA
CASSRTGLHEKLFF
TGTGCCAGCAGCCGGACAGGGCTTCACGAAAAACTGTTTTTT
>TRBJ1-5|TRBV18|NA|NA
CASSPVDQPQHF
TGTGCCAGCTCACCGGTAGATCAGCCCCAGCATTTT
>TRBJ1-1|TRBV5-1|NA|NA
CASSRGSEAFF
TGTGCCAGCAGCAGGGGATCTGAAGCTTTCTTT
>TRBJ1-4|TRBV18|TRBD1|NA
CASSLVQGAGEKLFF
TGTGCCAGCTCACTCGTTCAGGGGGCTGGTGAAAAACTGTTTTTT
>TRBJ1-6|TRBV2|NA|NA
CASRSGGAGSPLHF
TGTGCCAGCAGGAGTGGGGGTGCGGGTTCACCCCTCCACTTT
>TRBJ2-7|TRBV11-2|TRBD2|once
CASSPSGGPGEQYF
TGTGCCAGCAGCCCTTCGGGGGGGCCGGGGGAGCAGTACTTC
>TRBJ1-5|TRBV19|TRBD1|NA
CASRPLDRGRNQPQHF
TGTGCCAGTAGGCCCCTCGACAGGGGAAGGAATCAGCCCCAGCATTTT
>TRBJ1-2|TRBV7-9|TRBD1|NA
CASSLGTGAYTF
TGTGCCAGCAGCTTGGGGACAGGAGCATACACCTTC
>TRBJ2-2|TRBV27|NA|NA
CASSSVEENTGELFF
TGTGCCAGCAGTTCCGTCGAGGAAAACACCGGGGAGCTGTTTTTT
>TRBJ2-7|TRBV5-1|NA|NA
CASSLRMRTAKSSYEQYF
TGCGCCAGCAGCCTAAGGATGAGGACGGCGAAGAGCTCCTACGAGCAGTACTTC
>TRBJ2-1|TRBV7-3|NA|NA
CASSLPRGEQFF
TGTGCCAGCAGCCTTCCCAGGGGTGAGCAGTTCTTC
>TRBJ2-3|TRBV7-9|NA|NA
CASSSLGADTQYF
TGTGCCAGCAGCTCCCTTGGCGCAGATACGCAGTATTTT
>TRBJ1-5|TRBV23-1|NA|NA
CASSHPRGPYSNQPQHF
TGCGCCAGCAGTCACCCCAGGGGACCATATAGCAATCAGCCCCAGCATTTT
>TRBJ1-2|TRBV5-1|NA|NA
CASSLYDGYTF
TGCGCCAGCAGCTTGTACGATGGCTACACCTTC
>TRBJ2-3|TRBV2|TRBD2|NA
CASKVAGNTDTQYF
TGTGCCAGCAAGGTAGCGGGGAACACAGATACGCAGTATTTT
>TRBJ1-1|TRBV5-4|NA|once
CASSLVDREAFF
TGTGCCAGCAGCTTGGTAGACCGGGAAGCTTTCTTT
>TRBJ2-1|TRBV9|TRBD2|NA
CASDGGSSYNEQFF
TGTGCCTCCGACGGCGGGAGCTCCTACAATGAGCAGTTCTTC
>TRBJ2-3|TRBV4-1|NA|NA
CASSQRTRGTDTQYF
TGCGCCAGCAGCCAGAGAACTAGAGGAACAGATACGCAGTATTTT
>TRBJ1-1|TRBV2|NA|NA
CASSETRLRNTEAFF
TGTGCCAGCAGTGAGACCCGCTTACGGAACACTGAAGCTTTCTTT
>TRBJ2-5|TRBV2|TRBD1|NA
CASYRSGTGWGEQYF
TGTGCCAGCTATCGATCCGGGACAGGCTGGGGGGAGCAGTACTTC
>TRBJ2-3|TRBV19|NA|NA
CASRAGRPTDTQYF
TGTGCCAGTAGGGCGGGGAGACCCACAGATACGCAGTATTTT
>TRBJ2-1|TRBV6-5|TRBD2|NA
CASRKLAGEYNEQFF
TGTGCCAGCAGAAAACTAGCGGGAGAATACAATGAGCAGTTCTTC
>TRBJ2-7|TRBV6-1|NA|NA
CASSEAPQSLYEQYF
TGTGCCAGCAGTGAAGCGCCACAGTCCCTCTACGAGCAGTACTTC
>TRBJ2-5|TRBV5-1|NA|NA
CASIMSPGETQYF
TGCGCCAGCATTATGTCCCCCGGGGAGACCCAGTACTTC
>TRBJ2-6|TRBV11-2|NA|NA
CASSPPGYGANVLTF
TGTGCCAGCAGCCCCCCCGGTTACGGGGCCAACGTCCTGACTTTC
>TRBJ2-5|TRBV7-2|TRBD1|NA
CASSSGHRGVVATQYF
TGTGCCAGCAGCTCTGGACACAGGGGAGTTGTGGCGACCCAGTACTTC
>TRBJ1-5|TRBV5-1|TRBD1|few
CASSLAKGGQGLSNQPQHF
TGCGCCAGCAGCTTGGCCAAGGGGGGACAGGGGTTGAGCAATCAGCCCCAGCATTTT
>TRBJ2-3|TRBV7-9|TRBD1|NA
CASSLGAGTGVADTQYF
TGTGCCAGCAGCTTAGGGGCCGGGACAGGAGTCGCAGATACGCAGTATTTT
>TRBJ2-1|TRBV13|TRBD2|NA
CASSPRGGLAGYNEQFF
TGTGCCAGCAGCCCACGGGGAGGACTAGCGGGATACAATGAGCAGTTCTTC
>TRBJ2-7|TRBV15|NA|NA
CATSREEVPRRQYF
TGTGCCACCAGCAGAGAGGAAGTCCCCCGACGGCAGTACTTC
>TRBJ2-3|TRBV5-8|NA|NA
CASSQTGSAYTQYF
TGTGCCAGCAGCCAAACTGGGTCGGCCTATACGCAGTATTTT
>TRBJ2-7|TRBV10-3|NA|NA
CAISVLLGEQYF
TGTGCCATCAGTGTACTTCTAGGAGAGCAGTACTTC
>TRBJ2-7|TRBV5-1|NA|NA
CASSLGGEAYEQYF
TGCGCCAGCAGCTTGGGCGGGGAGGCCTACGAGCAGTACTTC